The T cell receptor beta chain under discussion was sequenced for a study of T cell repertoires in cytomegalovirus infection. Trimming took 3 bases from V and 4 from J, leaving 13 bases between them. Germline V gene lookup returns CDR1 MNHEY and CDR2 SMNVEV (reference sequence). The CDR3 extends over 15 amino acids. TCRdb recomputed calls from the reads with MiXCR, one row per CDR3 protein. This sample carries approximately 990,000 distinct CDR3 sequences, roughly 30% of them seen once, and the ten largest clones take 11% to 15%. Comment on this clonotype: The antigen remains undetermined.

The V and J genes are TRBV27 and TRBJ2-1; maybe TRBD1 (6 bases). This clonotype originated in a human donor in good health (CMV status not recorded). Some clones in this sample may be carry-over from other donors' samples. The material was cultured CD8+ T cells from PBMCs, obtained from culture after CMV antigen stimulation. The CDR3 DNA sequence: TGTGCCAGCAGTTTCGCACAGGGCGAATACAATGAGCAGTTCTTC. It encodes CASSFAQGEYNEQFF.